A single sample gave rise to the 32 T cell receptor beta chains below, sequenced in a study of CD4 T cells in relation to SARS-CoV-2 and coronaviruses. The repertoire was sequenced with immunoSEQ multiplex PCR; TCRdb's copy has only in-frame clones and lacks some. In the table there are around 25,000 clones, 76% of which are singletons. No antigens are known for them. CD4+ T cells from unexposed donors were obtained before the COVID-19 pandemic (2011-2018). Isolation of CD4+ T cells took place after about 9 days in culture. Sequences were obtained from CD4+ T cells from PBMCs, cultured in vitro. These receptors were taken from a human donor in good health.

The CDR3, as DNA: TGCGCCAGCAGCTTGAGTTTAGCGGGAGTCGCAGGGACCCAGTACTTC. It translates to CASSLSLAGVAGTQYF. This chain joins TRBV5-1 and TRBJ2-5, with TRBD2 matching 9 bases. CDR3 size: 16 residues. J gave up 7 bases and V 1 base, and 11 bases lay outside the gene matches. The germline V gene has CDR1 SGHRS and CDR2 YFSETQ.

The chain joins TRBV6-5 to TRBJ1-2; D gene ambiguous. This CDR3 comprises 13 residues. From germline, CDR1 is MNHEY and CDR2 SVGAGI. V gave up 0 bases and J gave up 5 bases, with 7 bases separating them. This chain's CDR3 is CASSYSQGYGYTF. CDR3 DNA sequence: TGTGCCAGCAGTTACTCGCAAGGGTATGGCTACACCTTC.

The chain links TRBV6-1 to TRBJ2-5, with TRBD1 identical over 7 bases. V shed 3 bases, J shed 2 bases, and the junction held 3 bases outside the gene matches. The CDR3 consists of 14 residues. Germline V gene data show CDR1 as MNHNS and CDR2 as SASEGT. The DNA for the CDR3 is TGTGCCAGCAGTGACGAGACAGGGCAAGAGACCCAGTACTTC. It translates to CASSDETGQETQYF.

The CDR3 nucleotides are TGTGCCAGCAGCTTAGAGCCTAACTCCTACGAGCAGTACTTC. Translated, it gives CASSLEPNSYEQYF. The V and J genes are TRBV11-2 and TRBJ2-7; no clear D gene. CDR3 length: 14 residues. The germline V gene encodes CDR1 SGHAT and CDR2 FQNNGV. V lost 0 bases to trimming and J lost 0 bases, with 6 bases between them.

The chain has TRBV6-5 and TRBJ2-7; D unclear. Trimming removed 4 bases at V and 0 bases at J, with 16 bases between. CDR3 size: 16 residues. Looked up from germline, CDR1 is MNHEY and CDR2 is SVGAGI. The DNA for the CDR3 is TGTGCCAGCAGTTCAGATCCGGGCCGTAGCTCCTACGAGCAGTACTTC. This gives the protein CASSSDPGRSSYEQYF.

This clone was detected a few times. This sequence joins TRBV7-9 and TRBJ2-7; D possibly uses TRBD1 or TRBD2 (5 bases each). Trimming removed 1 base from V and 3 bases from J, with 10 bases in between. CDR1 and CDR2 from the germline V gene are SEHNR and FQNEAQ (reference sequence). This CDR3 has 14 residues. The CDR3 spells CASSLGGYNYEQYF. DNA of the CDR3: TGTGCCAGCAGCTTAGGGGGGTATAACTACGAGCAGTACTTC.

The chain combines TRBV3-1 (or the pseudogene TRBV3-2) with TRBJ2-5; D remains unclear. Germline-derived CDR1 and CDR2 are LGHDT and YNNKEL (reference sequence). The CDR3 is 12 amino acids. Trimming took 3 bases from V and 5 from J, leaving 7 bases between them. Here the CDR3 reads CASSHLGETQYF. CDR3 nucleotide sequence: TGTGCCAGCAGCCATCTCGGCGAGACCCAGTACTTC.

This clone has a single count. This sequence joins TRBV19 and TRBJ2-7; TRBD1 might be the D (5 bases). The germline V gene encodes CDR1 LNHDA and CDR2 SQIVND (reference sequence). CDR3 size: 14 residues. V was shortened by 6 bases and J by 0 bases, with 12 bases between the two germline ends. As DNA, the CDR3 is TGTGCCAGTAGAGATACAGGTAGCTCCTACGAGCAGTACTTC. Translating gives CASRDTGSSYEQYF.

The chain joins TRBV2 to TRBJ2-2; D is possibly TRBD2 (6 bases). The germline gives CDR1 SNHLY, CDR2 FYNNEI. Trimming cost V 7 bases and J 5 bases, with 20 bases left between them. The CDR3 contains 16 residues. The CDR3 bases are TGTGCCAGCAAGGGAATTTTGTCAGGGAGGACCGGGGAGCTGTTTTTT. Residues: CASKGILSGRTGELFF.

This chain joins TRBV19 and TRBJ2-1; D is perhaps TRBD2 (6 bases). This CDR3 comprises 15 residues. V lost 7 bases and J 6 bases, leaving 19 bases between the germline ends. CDR1 is LNHDA, CDR2 SQIVND, per germline (reference sequence). This CDR3 is CASTGRGLNVNEQFF. CDR3 DNA sequence: TGTGCCAGTACCGGGCGGGGACTGAACGTCAATGAGCAGTTCTTC.

The V and J genes are TRBV2 and TRBJ2-1; D remains unclear. Germline-derived CDR1 and CDR2 are SNHLY and FYNNEI. V lost 2 bases and J lost 1, with 9 bases in between. The CDR3 has 15 residues. This chain's CDR3 is CASSERAESYNEQFF. The CDR3 coding sequence is TGTGCCAGCAGTGAACGAGCAGAGTCCTACAATGAGCAGTTCTTC. Combining the CDR3 with reference TRBV2 and TRBJ2-1 gives the whole variable domain EPEVTQTPSHQVTQMGQEVILRCVPISNHLYFYWYRQILGQKVEFLVSFYNNEISEKSEIFDDQFSVERPDGSNFTLKIRSTKLEDSAMYFCASSERAESYNEQFFGPGTRLTVL.

The chain combines TRBV4-1 with TRBJ2-1; 9 nucleotides match TRBD2. The CDR3 runs 17 residues. The V segment lost 4 bases and the J segment 0 bases; nucleotides outside the gene matches: 7. Germline CDR1 is MGHRA and CDR2 is YSYEKL. CDR3 sequence: CASSLLAGAYSYNEQFF. CDR3 DNA sequence: TGCGCCAGCAGCCTTTTAGCGGGAGCCTACTCCTACAATGAGCAGTTCTTC.

The rearrangement uses TRBV4-1 and TRBJ2-3, with 9 bases that match TRBD2. The germline CDR1 and CDR2 sequences are MGHRA and YSYEKL. This CDR3 contains 16 residues. V shed 4 bases, J shed 0 bases, and the junction held 5 bases outside the gene matches. The CDR3 bases are TGCGCCAGCAGCCGCCTTACTAGCGGGAGCACAGATACGCAGTATTTT. It encodes CASSRLTSGSTDTQYF.

Here the CDR3 reads CASSYSPQAAAFF. The CDR3 DNA sequence: TGTGCCAGCAGTTACTCGCCTCAGGCAGCGGCTTTCTTT. The chain carries TRBV6-5 and TRBJ1-1; D not certain. The length of the CDR3 is 13 residues. CDR1 is MNHEY, CDR2 SVGAGI, per germline. Trimming cost V 0 bases and J 11 bases, with 13 bases left between them.

The table lists this clone with a count of one. CDR3: CASSYSLVETQYF. The CDR3 DNA reads TGTGCCAGCAGTTACTCCCTCGTGGAGACCCAGTACTTC. The genes are TRBV6-6 and TRBJ2-5; D remains unclear. The V end lost 0 bases, the J end lost 5 bases, and 7 bases lay between the germline ends. This CDR3 region has 13 residues. CDR1 is MNHNY, CDR2 SVGAGI, per germline (reference sequence).

This sequence joins TRBV29-1 and TRBJ2-2, with TRBD2 as a possible D gene (5 bases). Germline assignment: CDR1 SQVTM and CDR2 ANQGSEA. The CDR3 has 11 residues. CDR3 bases: TGCAGTGCCCGGGGATCCGGGGAGCTGTTTTTT. This translates into CSARGSGELFF.

This clone was seen a handful of times. This chain joins TRBV10-1 and TRBJ2-1; TRBD2 matches at 7 bases. In germline, CDR1 is WNHNN, CDR2 SYGVQD (reference sequence). V shed 4 bases and J 8 bases; nucleotides not matched to a gene: 14. CDR3 length: 16 amino acids. The CDR3 sequence is CASSGLAVRPWHEQFF. Written as DNA, the CDR3 is TGCGCCAGCAGTGGCCTAGCGGTTCGACCGTGGCATGAGCAGTTCTTC.

The rearrangement joins TRBV5-1 to TRBJ2-5; D gene ambiguous. Germline V lookup: CDR1 SGHRS, CDR2 YFSETQ. V was shortened by 1 base and J by 4 bases, with 5 bases between the two germline ends. CDR3 length: 12 amino acids. CDR3 coding DNA: TGCGCCAGCAGCTTGAACCCAGAGACCCAGTACTTC. It is translated as CASSLNPETQYF.

The chain joins TRBV7-2 to TRBJ2-1; D might be TRBD2 (5 bases). Trimming removed 1 base from V and 9 bases from J, with 25 bases in between. The V gene's germline CDR1 is SGHTA and CDR2 FQGNSA. The CDR3 totals 18 residues. CDR3 residues: CASSLGGSTGRRTSEQFF. The CDR3 nucleotides are TGTGCCAGCAGCTTAGGCGGGTCGACGGGCCGCCGTACAAGTGAGCAGTTCTTC.

This clone was seen only a few times. The chain has TRBV7-6 and TRBJ2-2; D gene ambiguous. CDR1 SGHVS and CDR2 FNYEAQ come from the germline V gene. The CDR3 contains 13 residues. Trimming cost V 0 bases and J 10 bases, with 9 bases left between them. This CDR3 reads CASSLARFKELFF. CDR3 coding DNA: TGTGCCAGCAGCTTAGCGCGTTTCAAGGAGCTGTTTTTT.

This clone is classed as medium-sized (0.01 to 0.1%). The J gene is TRBJ1-5, the V gene TRBV7-9; 7 bases match TRBD1. The V gene's germline CDR1 is SEHNR and CDR2 FQNEAQ (reference sequence). There are 13 residues in the CDR3. Losses at the gene ends were 8 bases for V and 5 bases for J; bases not matched to a gene: 6. This chain's CDR3 is CASGGRGHQPQHF. CDR3 coding DNA: TGTGCCAGCGGGGGGAGGGGGCATCAGCCCCAGCATTTT.

The rearrangement joins TRBV6-5 to TRBJ2-7; D call uncertain. Trimming shortened V by 7 bases and J by 6 bases, and 13 bases separated the two germline ends. In germline, CDR1 is MNHEY, CDR2 SVGAGI. CDR3 length: 12 residues. The CDR3 DNA reads as TGTGCCAGCAAAACAGACACGGTCGAGCAGTACTTC. This gives the protein CASKTDTVEQYF.

This clone was seen a single time. The chain uses TRBV3-1 (or the pseudogene TRBV3-2) and TRBJ1-6; 10 bases align to TRBD1. With V trimmed by 1 base and J by 7 bases, 7 bases remained unmatched. This CDR3 spans 17 amino acids. From germline, CDR1 is LGHDT and CDR2 YNNKEL (reference sequence). The CDR3 DNA is TGTGCCAGCAGCCAAGGGACAGGGGGTTTGGTAAATTCACCCCTCCACTTT. It codes for CASSQGTGGLVNSPLHF.

This clone was detected once. In DNA, the CDR3 is TGTGCCAGCTCACCAGTTGGGACAGGGGGAGGCTACACCTTC. Amino acids: CASSPVGTGGGYTF. The rearrangement joins TRBV18 to TRBJ1-2; 11 bases align to TRBD1. The CDR3 runs to 14 residues. CDR1 and CDR2 from the germline V gene are KGHSH and LQKENI. Germline trimming cut 2 bases from V and 8 bases from J; bases unmatched to any gene: 4.

This clone was recorded only once. The chain employs TRBV27 and TRBJ2-6; the D is unclear. In germline, CDR1 is MNHEY, CDR2 SMNVEV (reference sequence). The CDR3 is 14 residues long. The ends were cut back, 6 bases at V and 5 bases at J, with 11 bases in the middle. As DNA, the CDR3 is TGTGCCAGCAGCCTGCTTGATAGGGCCAACGTCCTGACTTTC. The encoded protein is CASSLLDRANVLTF.

The chain recombines TRBV5-5 with TRBJ1-5, with D possibly being TRBD1 (5 bases). The CDR3 runs to 13 residues. V shed 0 bases and J shed 7 bases, with 8 bases lying between them. The germline V gene has CDR1 SGHKS and CDR2 YYEKEE (reference sequence). As DNA, the CDR3 is TGTGCCAGCAGCTTGGCCGGGGGGCAGCCCCAGCATTTT. It is translated as CASSLAGGQPQHF.

The chain recombines TRBV27 with TRBJ1-3; D unclear. Per the germline V gene, CDR1 is MNHEY and CDR2 is SMNVEV (reference sequence). The CDR3 length is 15 residues. The ends were cut back, 1 base at V and 0 bases at J, with 7 bases in the middle. CDR3 coding DNA: TGTGCCAGCAGTTTATACAGAAACTCTGGAAACACCATATATTTT. Translated: CASSLYRNSGNTIYF.

CDR3 nucleotide sequence: TGTGCCAGCAGCCCCGGATCGGGGGAAGCCTGGTCAGGAGATACGCAGTATTTT. It is translated as CASSPGSGEAWSGDTQYF. J is TRBJ2-3 and V is TRBV3-1 (or the pseudogene TRBV3-2); D possibly corresponds to TRBD2 (6 bases). Per the germline V gene, CDR1 is LGHDT and CDR2 is YNNKEL (reference sequence). V was shortened by 4 bases and J by 5 bases, with 25 bases between the two germline ends. This CDR3 is built from 18 residues.

Written as DNA, the CDR3 is TGTGCCAGCAGTTTACCCCCAGGCTCTGGAAACACCATATATTTT. Translated: CASSLPPGSGNTIYF. The chain combines TRBV28 with TRBJ1-3; D ambiguous. V dropped 2 bases and J dropped 0 bases, with 8 bases sitting between them. CDR1 and CDR2 from the germline V gene are MDHEN and SYDVKM. This CDR3 has 15 residues.

This chain links TRBV12-3 or TRBV12-4 with TRBJ1-1; D unclear. The CDR3 totals 12 residues. Trimming pared 4 bases from V and 11 bases from J, leaving 14 bases between. The CDR3 DNA sequence: TGTGCCAGCAGTTACGACGATCGAGAGGCTTTCTTT. Translated, it gives CASSYDDREAFF.

The gene calls are TRBV10-2 and TRBJ2-1; the D is unclear. The length of the CDR3 is 12 residues. CDR1 and CDR2 (germline): WSHSY, SAAADI. The V and J ends lost 2 bases and 4 bases respectively, with 3 bases between them. CDR3 sequence reads: CASSEVYNEQFF. The CDR3, as DNA: TGCGCCAGCAGTGAGGTGTACAATGAGCAGTTCTTC.

The chain employs TRBV7-9 and TRBJ1-3; unclear D gene. Trimming took 11 bases from V and 0 from J, leaving 8 bases between them. The CDR3 is 12 amino acids. The germline V gene encodes CDR1 SEHNR and CDR2 FQNEAQ (reference sequence). This CDR3 reads CAQAYSGNTIYF. The DNA for the CDR3 is TGTGCCCAGGCTTACTCTGGAAACACCATATATTTT.